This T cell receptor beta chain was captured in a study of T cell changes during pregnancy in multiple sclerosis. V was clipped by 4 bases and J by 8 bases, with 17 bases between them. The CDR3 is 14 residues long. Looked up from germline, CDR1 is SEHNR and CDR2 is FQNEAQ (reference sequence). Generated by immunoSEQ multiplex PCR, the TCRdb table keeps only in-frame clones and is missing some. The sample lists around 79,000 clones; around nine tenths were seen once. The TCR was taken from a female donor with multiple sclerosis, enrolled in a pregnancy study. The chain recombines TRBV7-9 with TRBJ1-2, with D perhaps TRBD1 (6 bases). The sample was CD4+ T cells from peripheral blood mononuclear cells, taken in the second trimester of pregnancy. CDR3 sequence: CASSSDTYRDGYTF. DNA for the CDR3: TGTGCCAGCAGCTCCGATACTTACAGGGACGGCTACACCTTC.